The clone carrying this T cell receptor beta chain has only a few counts. No antigen is known for it. This record belongs to a study of T cell responses to AZD1222 COVID-19 vaccine. Clones were read by immunoSEQ multiplex PCR, and TCRdb kept only the in-frame ones, dropping some. The repertoire holds 95,000 to 150,000 clones, roughly nine tenths seen once, with 25% to 30% in the top ten. Study conclusions and caveats: The study reported that nearly half of spike-specific TCRs target unmutated variant regions. Only after the peak T cell response were repertoires sampled.

V was shortened by 5 bases and J by 1 base, with 18 bases between the two germline ends. The CDR3 runs 16 residues. Germline assignment: CDR1 SGHKS and CDR2 YYEKEE (reference sequence). The source of this sequence is an adult in good health. The chain uses TRBV5-5 and TRBJ1-1; maybe TRBD1 (6 bases). The source was peripheral blood, collected on day 0 of AZD1222 vaccination. CDR3 sequence: CASSNRQDLTNTEAFF. The CDR3 DNA follows: TGTGCCAGCAGTAACCGACAGGACTTAACGAACACTGAAGCTTTCTTT.